This T cell receptor beta chain was recorded in a study of metastatic and nonmetastatic thyroid tumors. In the original analysis: Building a distant-metastasis classifier for papillary thyroid cancer drew on CDR3 differences across clinicopathological groups. TCRdb re-processed the PCR reads through MiXCR. Here the V and J calls rest on TCRdb's processing, not on the authors' analysis. The table shows 35,000 to 40,000 clones, with roughly 20% occurring only once. Turning to this clone: Antigen unknown.

Study-wide points: TCR beta diversity was reportedly significantly higher in malignant thyroid tumors than benign nodules, in blood and tumor.

Patients were all untreated before their thyroid surgery. V shed 5 bases and J shed 4 bases, with 17 bases lying between them. The CDR3 spans 15 residues. Germline CDR1 is MNHEY and CDR2 is SMNVEV (reference sequence). The J gene is TRBJ2-5, the V gene TRBV27; D not certain. The receptor comes from a female donor with papillary thyroid cancer or a benign thyroid nodule (not recorded which). Some clones in this sample may be carry-over from other donors' samples. Sequencing was performed on blood. For the CDR3, the DNA is TGTGCCAGCAGTAGAGCCCCGTTCCCGACAGAGACCCAGTACTTC. Its protein is CASSRAPFPTETQYF.